This entry describes one T cell receptor beta chain. This entry belongs to a study of cytomegalovirus exposure and HLA in healthy donors. Germline CDR1 reads SQVTM; CDR2 reads ANQGSEA. There are 11 residues in the CDR3. V dropped 4 bases and J dropped 6; count of bases not matched to a gene: 2. A multiplex PCR was run with 60 Vbeta primers and 13 Jbeta primers. The table came from immunoSEQ multiplex PCR; TCRdb's copy has only in-frame clones and leaves some out. The sample holds some 200,000 clones; 70% are singletons and the top ten take 2% to 3%. This clonotype originated in a middle-aged man in good health and CMV-seropositive. Sequencing was performed on PBMCs. The chain carries TRBV29-1 and TRBJ2-7; 8 positions match TRBD2. As DNA, the CDR3 is TGCAGCGTTGTTACTAGCGGCGAGCAGTACTTC. Encoded protein: CSVVTSGEQYF.